These T cell receptor beta chains were read from a single sample in a study of sequential checkpoint blockade in melanoma. Assay: immunoSEQ multiplex PCR; the TCRdb copy retains only in-frame clones and omits some. The sample lists around 19,000 clones; 72% were seen once. The material was CD8+ T cells sorted from blood (inferred from file names), obtained from a patient given nivolumab and ipilimumab in sequence. The receptors originated from a human donor with melanoma. Both conserved end residues are trimmed from each CDR3. Each record gives: J gene, V gene, CDR3 protein.

J gene: TRBJ1-1; V gene: TRBV5-1; CDR3 protein: ASSLGMTGTEFTEAF
J gene: TRBJ1-3; V gene: TRBV19; CDR3 protein: ASSLGGTGNTIY
J gene: TRBJ1-1; V gene: TRBV6-5; CDR3 protein: ASSFSPRTEAF
J gene: TRBJ1-2; V gene: TRBV29-1; CDR3 protein: SVERATQNYGYT
J gene: TRBJ1-2; V gene: TRBV6-5; CDR3 protein: ASSPRTGGGGYT
J gene: TRBJ2-7; V gene: TRBV7-6; CDR3 protein: ASSLGAGGIEQY
J gene: TRBJ1-4; V gene: TRBV2; CDR3 protein: ASSVEEGWINEKLF
J gene: TRBJ1-5; V gene: TRBV28; CDR3 protein: ASLQGGSSNQPQH
J gene: TRBJ2-7; V gene: TRBV9; CDR3 protein: ASSAGGVSYEQY
J gene: TRBJ2-7; V gene: TRBV28; CDR3 protein: ASSLRGSTYEQY
J gene: TRBJ2-7; V gene: TRBV28; CDR3 protein: ASSLGSGSPYEQY
J gene: TRBJ2-7; V gene: TRBV28; CDR3 protein: ASSPWTSGQTYEQY
J gene: TRBJ1-1; V gene: TRBV6-5; CDR3 protein: ASSYHRVTTTEAF
J gene: TRBJ2-7; V gene: TRBV6-1; CDR3 protein: ASRTGTGLSEQY
J gene: TRBJ1-6; V gene: TRBV5-1; CDR3 protein: ASSPDRSNSPLH
J gene: TRBJ1-5; V gene: TRBV28; CDR3 protein: ASRSGQGAQPQH
J gene: TRBJ2-1; V gene: TRBV18; CDR3 protein: AGSRTGYYNEQF
J gene: TRBJ1-4; V gene: TRBV28; CDR3 protein: ASSTDHRVDREKLF
J gene: TRBJ2-7; V gene: TRBV4-3; CDR3 protein: ASSHPRGDEQY
J gene: TRBJ1-5; V gene: TRBV28; CDR3 protein: ASSLYPAGVYSNQPQH
J gene: TRBJ1-5; V gene: TRBV4-1; CDR3 protein: ASSQNRGPQPQH
J gene: TRBJ2-7; V gene: TRBV28; CDR3 protein: ASSLTSDVDEQY
J gene: TRBJ1-1; V gene: TRBV4-1; CDR3 protein: ASSPSGNEAF
J gene: TRBJ1-5; V gene: TRBV15; CDR3 protein: ATSRDGAGPQPQH